The sequence of this T cell receptor (beta chain) was determined in a study of cytomegalovirus exposure and HLA in healthy donors. Germline assignment: CDR1 GTSNPN and CDR2 SVGIG (reference sequence). The ends were cut back, 5 bases at V and 7 bases at J, with 14 bases in the middle. The CDR3 sequence is 12 residues long. Study results and limitations: A list of 150 to 200 TCR beta chains associated with cytomegalovirus was given. As a later analysis showed, a missense DCLRE1C variant was linked to trimming of TCR beta V- and J-genes.

This clone was found a few times. Its antigen is unknown. This PCR relied on a set of 60 Vbeta primers and 13 Jbeta primers. The table came from immunoSEQ multiplex PCR; TCRdb's copy has only in-frame clones and leaves some out. Among about 200,000 clones listed, over 80% were seen once. Sample: PBMCs. The chain employs TRBV30 and TRBJ1-1; a weak D match, TRBD1 (5 bases). The TCR sequence derives from a boy aged 2 to 10 in good health and CMV-seronegative. In DNA, the CDR3 is TGTGCCTGGTTCGGGGGAAAGGGTGAAGCTTTCTTT. The encoded protein is CAWFGGKGEAFF. Together with reference TRBV30 and TRBJ1-1, the CDR3 gives the full variable domain: SQTIHQWPATLVQPVGSPLSLECTVEGTSNPNLYWYRQAAGRGLQLLFYSVGIGQISSEVPQNLSASRPQDRQFILSSKKLLLSDSGFYLCAWFGGKGEAFFGQGTRLTVV.